Presented here are 24 T cell receptor beta chains from one specimen sequenced in a study of identical twins. TCRdb reprocessed the 5' RACE reads with MiXCR, giving one entry per CDR3 protein. The sample lists 350,000 to 450,000 distinct CDR3 sequences, less than 20% occurring once. Sequences were obtained from naive T cells sorted from blood. The receptors were gathered from a man aged 50-59 years in good health.

The J gene is TRBJ1-1, the V gene TRBV6-1; D remains unclear. The germline V and J ends were trimmed by 6 bases and 0 bases, with 11 bases remaining between them. The CDR3 length is 14 residues. Germline CDR1 and CDR2: MNHNS and SASEGT. The CDR3 spells CASSPDPLNTEAFF. The CDR3 coding sequence is TGTGCCAGCAGCCCGGACCCCTTGAACACTGAAGCTTTCTTT.

The V and J genes are TRBV7-2 and TRBJ2-2, with 7 bases identical to TRBD1. Germline values: CDR1 SGHTA, CDR2 FQGNSA. V dropped 5 bases and J dropped 2; count of bases not matched to a gene: 5. The CDR3 runs to 15 residues. The CDR3 sequence is CASSPYRGNTGELFF. CDR3 in DNA: TGTGCCAGCAGCCCTTACAGGGGAAACACCGGGGAGCTGTTTTTT.

The rearrangement uses TRBV29-1 and TRBJ2-3; D gene uncertain. V lost 1 base, J lost 2 bases, and 13 bases lay in between. Germline CDR1 SQVTM, CDR2 ANQGSEA. The CDR3 runs to 15 residues. This chain's CDR3 is CSVEVYGDYTDTQYF. CDR3 coding DNA: TGCAGCGTTGAAGTGTATGGGGATTACACAGATACGCAGTATTTT.

This clonotype has ten or more counts. The genes are TRBV7-2 and TRBJ2-3; D gene ambiguous. CDR3 size: 17 residues. The V gene's germline CDR1 is SGHTA and CDR2 FQGNSA. V shed 3 bases and J shed 0 bases, with 16 bases lying between them. The CDR3 DNA sequence: TGTGCCAGCAGCTTCGTGGGTGGACGAACTAGCACAGATACGCAGTATTTT. Translation gives CASSFVGGRTSTDTQYF.

This clonotype was detected only a few times. The rearrangement links TRBV4-2 to TRBJ1-5; D unclear. The CDR3 is made up of 15 amino acids. Germline assignment: CDR1 LGHNA and CDR2 YNFKEQ. V was trimmed by 2 bases and J by 3 bases, leaving 11 bases between them. The CDR3 here is CASSQFSSSNQPQHF. The CDR3 DNA is TGTGCCAGCAGCCAATTCTCAAGCTCCAATCAGCCCCAGCATTTT.

This clonotype was counted ten times or more. The CDR3: CASNPLSSASYNEQFF. The CDR3 region has the DNA TGTGCCAGCAACCCCCTTAGCAGTGCCTCCTACAATGAGCAGTTCTTC. The chain employs TRBV7-9 and TRBJ2-1; the D is unclear. The CDR3 length is 16 residues. Germline V gene data show CDR1 as SEHNR and CDR2 as FQNEAQ (reference sequence). V lost 7 bases, J lost 0 bases, and 16 bases lay in between.

V usage is TRBV20-1 and J usage is TRBJ1-2; D ambiguous. Germline V gene sequence: CDR1 DFQATT, CDR2 SNEGSKA (reference sequence). This CDR3 spans 13 amino acids. V was trimmed by 0 bases and J by 2 bases, leaving 7 bases between them. The CDR3 sequence: CSARDTPNYGYTF. CDR3 nucleotides: TGCAGTGCTAGAGATACACCAAACTATGGCTACACCTTC.

This clonotype showed up just a few times. The rearrangement joins TRBV28 to TRBJ2-5, with unresolved D. Trimming shortened V by 3 bases and J by 5 bases, and 13 bases separated the two germline ends. Germline V lookup: CDR1 MDHEN, CDR2 SYDVKM. The CDR3 covers 14 residues. In DNA, the CDR3 is TGTGCCAGCAGTTTGTCAAATTTCAGGGAGACCCAGTACTTC. Amino acid sequence: CASSLSNFRETQYF.

This clonotype was found many times. The chain carries TRBV20-1 and TRBJ2-1; 9 bases fit TRBD2. The CDR3 has 15 residues. CDR1 and CDR2 (germline): DFQATT, SNEGSKA (reference sequence). V gave up 5 bases and J gave up 6 bases; unmatched junction bases: 11. The CDR3: CSAPRGGGASNEQFF. CDR3 coding DNA: TGCAGTGCTCCGAGGGGCGGGGGGGCCAGCAATGAGCAGTTCTTC.

The chain employs TRBV5-1 and TRBJ2-2; 7 positions agree with TRBD1. From germline, CDR1 is SGHRS and CDR2 YFSETQ. The ends lost 6 bases at V and 4 bases at J; junction bases unmatched: 6. The CDR3 sequence is 14 residues long. CDR3 sequence: CASTSGQITGELFF. The CDR3 DNA sequence: TGCGCCAGCACGTCGGGACAGATCACCGGGGAGCTGTTTTTT.

This clonotype was detected ten times or more. The genes are TRBV29-1 and TRBJ2-1, with TRBD2 identical over 11 bases. J gave up 2 bases and V 6 bases, and 12 bases lay outside the gene matches. This CDR3 is built from 17 residues. Germline V gives CDR1 SQVTM, CDR2 ANQGSEA. In DNA, the CDR3 is TGCAGCGTACATACCGCGACTAGCGGGGCTGCCTACAATGAGCAGTTCTTC. Residues: CSVHTATSGAAYNEQFF.

The table lists this clonotype with many counts. The chain combines TRBV10-3 with TRBJ2-2; D not resolved. V was cut by 0 bases and J by 3 bases, with 5 bases left in between. Germline V lookup: CDR1 ENHRY, CDR2 SYGVKD. The CDR3 has 14 residues. The CDR3 protein is CAISESADTGELFF. CDR3 DNA sequence: TGTGCCATCAGTGAGTCGGCGGACACCGGGGAGCTGTTTTTT.

The V and J genes are TRBV24-1 and TRBJ2-3; D gene ambiguous. Germline CDR1 is KGHDR and CDR2 is SFDVKD. The V and J ends lost 2 bases and 2 bases respectively, with 7 bases between them. CDR3 length: 14 residues. In DNA, the CDR3 is TGTGCCACCAGTGATTACACCCACACAGATACGCAGTATTTT. It specifies CATSDYTHTDTQYF.

This sequence joins TRBV4-3 and TRBJ2-3, with D possibly matching TRBD1 (6 bases). V was trimmed by 5 bases and J by 2 bases, leaving 11 bases between them. The CDR3 runs to 14 residues. In germline, CDR1 is LGHNA, CDR2 YSLEER. The CDR3 region is CASSERTDTDTQYF. In DNA, the CDR3 is TGCGCCAGCAGCGAAAGGACAGACACAGATACGCAGTATTTT.

The rearrangement uses TRBV3-1 and TRBJ2-3; 10 nucleotides agree with TRBD2. V shed 0 bases, J shed 1 base, and the junction held 4 bases outside the gene matches. The germline V gene encodes CDR1 LGHDT and CDR2 YNNKEL (reference sequence). The CDR3 runs 17 residues. The CDR3, as DNA: TGTGCCAGCAGCCAAGATGTTCTAGCGGGGGGCACAGATACGCAGTATTTT. This gives the protein CASSQDVLAGGTDTQYF.

This clonotype has more than one count but fewer than ten. The genes are TRBV5-1 and TRBJ1-6; D is ambiguous. This CDR3 comprises 16 residues. V lost 0 bases, J lost 7 bases, and 14 bases lay in between. Germline loops: CDR1 SGHRS, CDR2 YFSETQ. This CDR3 is CASSLDSRTVNSPLHF. The CDR3 bases are TGCGCCAGCAGCTTGGATTCACGGACGGTGAATTCACCCCTCCACTTT.

The chain recombines TRBV4-3 with TRBJ2-3; no firm D call. CDR1 is LGHNA, CDR2 YSLEER, per germline. The V and J ends lost 1 base and 6 bases respectively, with 11 bases between them. This CDR3 contains 14 residues. CDR3 coding DNA: TGCGCCAGCAGCCAAGGTCTCTCACGGGATACGCAGTATTTT. The encoded protein is CASSQGLSRDTQYF.

This clonotype occurred many times. V usage is TRBV20-1 and J usage is TRBJ1-1; the match to TRBD1 covers 8 bases. After removal of 0 bases from V and 4 bases from J, the junction contained 7 bases not matched to a gene. This CDR3 contains 15 residues. Germline CDR1 and CDR2: DFQATT and SNEGSKA (reference sequence). The CDR3 loop reads CSARDQTGGGTEAFF. CDR3 nucleotide sequence: TGCAGTGCTAGAGACCAAACAGGGGGAGGCACTGAAGCTTTCTTT.

The chain links TRBV4-2 to TRBJ2-1; D possibly matches TRBD1 or TRBD2 (6 bases each). With 3 bases removed from V and 9 bases from J, the gap between germline ends came to 18 bases. The CDR3 has 15 residues. CDR1 is LGHNA and CDR2 is YNFKEQ in the germline V gene. The CDR3 bases are TGTGCCAGCAGCCACCTCCTGACAGGAGGGACTGAGCAGTTCTTC. Translated: CASSHLLTGGTEQFF.

This clonotype has ten or more counts. V and J are TRBV11-2 and TRBJ1-1; 7 bases match TRBD1. Germline V lookup: CDR1 SGHAT, CDR2 FQNNGV. This CDR3 spans 14 amino acids. J lost 6 bases, V lost 5 bases, and 9 bases had no gene match. The CDR3 sequence is CASSPLTGRPEAFF. The CDR3 region has the DNA TGTGCCAGCAGCCCACTGACAGGGCGCCCTGAAGCTTTCTTT.

The V gene is TRBV4-1, the J gene TRBJ1-2; D gene unclear. Trimming left V 4 bases short and J 2 bases short, with 11 bases between. Germline lookup yields CDR1 MGHRA and CDR2 YSYEKL. CDR3 length equals 14 residues. The CDR3 spells CASSPEARNYGYTF. The CDR3 DNA reads as TGCGCCAGCAGCCCCGAGGCCAGGAACTATGGCTACACCTTC.

This rearrangement joins TRBV20-1 to TRBJ2-7; TRBD1 aligns across 7 bases. The CDR3 sequence is 13 residues long. The junction had 9 bases not matched to a gene; V was cut back by 6 bases and J by 4 bases. The V gene's germline CDR1 is DFQATT and CDR2 SNEGSKA (reference sequence). Here the CDR3 reads CSARGQVRYEQYF. The CDR3 DNA is TGCAGTGCCCGTGGACAGGTCAGATACGAGCAGTACTTC.

This clonotype was seen only a few times. The chain is built from TRBV2 and TRBJ2-1; D gene uncertain. Deletions cut 1 base from V and 8 bases from J, with 9 bases between. Germline CDR1 SNHLY, CDR2 FYNNEI. This CDR3 region has 13 residues. The CDR3 DNA follows: TGTGCCAGCAGTGAAGAGGTGGGCTATGAGCAGTTCTTC. It specifies CASSEEVGYEQFF. Full variable domain (outside the CDR3, taken from reference TRBV2 and TRBJ2-1): EPEVTQTPSHQVTQMGQEVILRCVPISNHLYFYWYRQILGQKVEFLVSFYNNEISEKSEIFDDQFSVERPDGSNFTLKIRSTKLEDSAMYFCASSEEVGYEQFFGPGTRLTVL.

CDR3 sequence reads: CSAHSGGAGDTQYF. The DNA for the CDR3 is TGCAGTGCTCATAGCGGGGGGGCCGGAGATACGCAGTATTTT. V is TRBV20-1 and J is TRBJ2-3, with 11 positions matching TRBD2. The V and J ends lost 5 bases and 5 bases, in that order; junction bases with no gene match: 6. The CDR3 has 14 residues. Germline V gene lookup returns CDR1 DFQATT and CDR2 SNEGSKA (reference sequence).